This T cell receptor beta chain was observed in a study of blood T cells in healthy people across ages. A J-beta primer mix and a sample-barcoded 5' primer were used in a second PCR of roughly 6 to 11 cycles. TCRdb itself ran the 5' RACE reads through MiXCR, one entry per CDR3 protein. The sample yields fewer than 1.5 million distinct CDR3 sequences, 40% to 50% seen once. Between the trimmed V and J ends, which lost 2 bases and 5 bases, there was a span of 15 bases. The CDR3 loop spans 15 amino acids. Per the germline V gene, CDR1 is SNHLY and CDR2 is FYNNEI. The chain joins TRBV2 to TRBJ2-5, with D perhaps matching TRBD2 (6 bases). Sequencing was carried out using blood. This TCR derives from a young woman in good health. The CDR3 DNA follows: TGTGCCAGCAGTGAATTGGCGGGAAACGATGAGACCCAGTACTTC. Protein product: CASSELAGNDETQYF.